This T cell receptor (beta chain) was profiled in a study of CD8+ T cells in alopecia areata. Study-wide background: Treatment comprised oral tofacitinib, 5 to 10 mg twice daily, in treated patients. Study-wide points: Researchers report lesional scalp, most notably alopecia totalis/universalis, outstripped normal scalp in clonality. In scalp and blood during tofacitinib, many expanded lesional clones persisted.

RNA extraction was followed by reverse transcription into cDNA, which acted as the sequencing template. Sequenced by immunoSEQ multiplex PCR; TCRdb stores in-frame clones only, minus some. The repertoire holds roughly 70,000 clones, with 29% as singletons. As to treatment: oral pan-JAK inhibitor, 5-10 mg twice daily. Trimming pared 0 bases from V and 3 bases from J, leaving 11 bases between. Germline loops: CDR1 GTSNPN, CDR2 SVGIG (reference sequence). This CDR3 has 14 amino acids. With respect to this clone: The antigen is not known.

This TCR came from a human donor with alopecia areata. Specimen: CD8+ T cells sorted from blood, collected at week 4, from a patient treated with tofacitinib. V and J are TRBV30 and TRBJ1-2; D gene ambiguous. The CDR3 DNA follows: TGTGCCTGGAGTGTTTCGGGCCCTTACTATGGCTACACCTTC. The encoded protein is CAWSVSGPYYGYTF.